In this sample, the clone carrying this TCR beta chain turned up once. The data stem from a study of cytomegalovirus exposure and HLA in healthy donors. Only in-frame clones appear in the TCRdb table, and some are missing; sequencing was by immunoSEQ multiplex PCR. Among more than 95,000 clones listed, 88% were seen once. The sequencing input was PBMCs. This receptor was identified in a man between 18 and 35 years old in good health and CMV-seropositive.

CDR3 bases: TGTGCCAGCTCACCCCAAATGAGCCAAGAGACCCAGTACTTC. Amino acids: CASSPQMSQETQYF. The chain carries TRBV18 and TRBJ2-5; no clear D. Trimming cost V 3 bases and J 1 base, with 9 bases left between them. Per germline, CDR1 KGHSH and CDR2 LQKENI. The CDR3 is 14 residues long.